The following is a T cell receptor (beta chain) sequence with its context. Antigen: not known. The CDR3 has 15 amino acids. Germline V lookup: CDR1 MNHEY, CDR2 SMNVEV (reference sequence). Trimming removed 5 bases from V and 1 base from J; junction bases left unmatched: 5. The data were taken from a study of stem cell transplantation in POMP-related autoinflammatory disease. In the study overall: Impaired MHC class I-dependent CD8+ differentiation was hypothesized from defective thymoproteasomes. Pre-transplant patients had naive-skewed CD4+ T cells and few CD8+ T cells. Broader study findings: A trend toward lower repertoire diversity and greater clonality appeared in every analyzed T-cell subset of PRAID patients.

Clones were sequenced by immunoSEQ multiplex PCR, and TCRdb holds only the in-frame ones, with some missing. The table has some 30,000 clones, around 90% seen once. Prominent immunodeficiency with autoinflammation defined PRAID. Sequenced here: CD4+ T cells from PBMCs, sampled before stem cell transplantation. V usage is TRBV27 and J usage is TRBJ1-2; TRBD1 aligns across 9 bases. The sequence was obtained from a human donor with POMP-related autoinflammation and immune dysregulation (PRAID). The CDR3 nucleotides are TGTGCCAGCAGTCTCCCGGGACAGGGTAACTATGGCTACACCTTC. It encodes CASSLPGQGNYGYTF.